The 25 T cell receptor beta chains presented below share a single source sample, sequenced in a study of siplizumab effects on memory and regulatory T cells. Data came from immunoSEQ multiplex PCR; TCRdb stores just in-frame clones and leaves some out. This sample yields about 100,000 clones, of which around 90% are seen a single time; roughly 2.7% belongs to the top ten. The source material was CD4+ T cells sorted from blood. The receptors were sampled from a human donor in good health. Some clones in this sample may be carry-over from other donors' samples.

The chain uses TRBV7-2 and TRBJ2-3; D is undetermined. Germline V gene data show CDR1 as SGHTA and CDR2 as FQGNSA. The CDR3 totals 15 residues. The V gene lost 4 bases and the J gene lost 2 bases, with 13 bases spanning the gap. The CDR3 loop is CASSSIPRPTDTQYF. For the CDR3, the DNA is TGTGCCAGCAGCTCGATACCACGACCCACAGATACGCAGTATTTT.

This clone was seen only a few times. This chain links TRBV30 with TRBJ1-2; unclear D gene. Trimming took off 5 bases at V and 8 bases at J, with 15 bases between the two ends. The germline gives CDR1 GTSNPN, CDR2 SVGIG (reference sequence). The CDR3 extends over 12 amino acids. CDR3 sequence reads: CAWHRDRAGYTF. Written as DNA, the CDR3 is TGTGCCTGGCATCGAGACCGGGCGGGCTACACCTTC. The entire variable domain, with the rest obtained from reference TRBV30 and TRBJ1-2, is as follows: SQTIHQWPATLVQPVGSPLSLECTVEGTSNPNLYWYRQAAGRGLQLLFYSVGIGQISSEVPQNLSASRPQDRQFILSSKKLLLSDSGFYLCAWHRDRAGYTFGSGTRLTVV.

The chain recombines TRBV6-1 with TRBJ1-5; D is uncertain. CDR3 length equals 14 residues. Germline CDR1 reads MNHNS; CDR2 reads SASEGT. Trimming removed 3 bases at V and 4 bases at J, with 10 bases between. The CDR3 loop reads CASSEFSWNQPQHF. The CDR3 region has the DNA TGTGCCAGCAGTGAGTTCTCGTGGAATCAGCCCCAGCATTTT.

Only one count was recorded for this clone. The chain has TRBV9 and TRBJ2-3; TRBD2 matches 11 bases. V lost 2 bases, J lost 3 bases, and 2 bases stayed unmatched. CDR3 length: 15 residues. Germline V lookup: CDR1 SGDLS, CDR2 YYNGEE. The CDR3: CASSVTSGRTDTQYF. As DNA, the CDR3 is TGTGCCAGCAGCGTCACTAGCGGGAGAACAGATACGCAGTATTTT.

The chain joins TRBV5-1 to TRBJ1-2; D is unclear. In germline, CDR1 is SGHRS, CDR2 YFSETQ. V was clipped by 3 bases and J by 0 bases, with 6 bases between them. This CDR3 region has 13 residues. The CDR3 sequence is CASSYDSNYGYTF. The CDR3 coding sequence is TGCGCCAGCAGCTATGACTCTAACTATGGCTACACCTTC.

This clone has just a few counts. The genes are TRBV5-1 and TRBJ1-5; D gene uncertain. The CDR3 is 14 residues long. Between the trimmed V and J ends, which lost 0 bases and 4 bases, there was a span of 8 bases. Germline CDR1 SGHRS, CDR2 YFSETQ. The CDR3 protein is CASSLGTVNQPQHF. CDR3 sequence (DNA): TGCGCCAGCAGCTTGGGGACGGTGAATCAGCCCCAGCATTTT.

The count of this clone is one. This chain joins TRBV7-8 and TRBJ2-3; 11 nucleotides match TRBD2. Germline CDR1 reads SGHVS; CDR2 reads FQNEAQ. The CDR3 totals 16 residues. The J segment lost 2 bases and the V segment lost 3 bases, leaving 4 bases of the junction unmatched. CDR3 sequence reads: CASSFATSGNTDTQYF. The DNA of the CDR3 is TGTGCCAGCAGCTTTGCGACTAGCGGGAACACAGATACGCAGTATTTT.

The chain carries TRBV30 and TRBJ1-2; 7 nucleotides align to TRBD1. Germline V gene sequence: CDR1 GTSNPN, CDR2 SVGIG (reference sequence). The V segment lost 2 bases and the J segment 5 bases; nucleotides outside the gene matches: 2. The CDR3 has 12 residues. CDR3 in DNA: TGTGCCTGGAGTCCACAGGGGTATGGCTACACCTTC. Translated, it gives CAWSPQGYGYTF.

This chain connects TRBV19 to TRBJ2-2; TRBD2 matches 8 bases. This CDR3 spans 15 amino acids. Trimming removed 9 bases from V and 5 bases from J; junction bases left unmatched: 11. Looked up from germline, CDR1 is LNHDA and CDR2 is SQIVND (reference sequence). The CDR3 bases are TGTGCCAGAGGGAGCGGGAGTCCGGGAACCGGGGAGCTGTTTTTT. Amino acid sequence: CARGSGSPGTGELFF.

V is TRBV5-1 and J is TRBJ2-3; TRBD1 is a possible D gene (5 bases). This CDR3 has 14 residues. Between the trimmed V and J ends, which lost 1 base and 4 bases, there was a span of 10 bases. The V gene's germline CDR1 is SGHRS and CDR2 YFSETQ. For the CDR3, the DNA is TGCGCCAGCAGCTTGAATCAGGGATCAGATACGCAGTATTTT. Translated, it gives CASSLNQGSDTQYF.

This clone was observed once. The chain employs TRBV4-1 and TRBJ2-7; 10 nucleotides align to TRBD2. The trim removed 1 base at V and 2 bases at J, leaving 8 bases unmatched. The CDR3 totals 17 residues. Germline V CDR1 and CDR2: MGHRA, YSYEKL. The CDR3: CASSQGGLLAGTYEQYF. The DNA for the CDR3 is TGCGCCAGCAGCCAAGGGGGATTACTAGCGGGAACCTACGAGCAGTACTTC.

This clone has a single count. The chain links TRBV7-2 to TRBJ1-1, with D maybe TRBD1 (5 bases). The V gene lost 8 bases and the J gene lost 4 bases, with 23 bases spanning the gap. The germline gives CDR1 SGHTA, CDR2 FQGNSA. CDR3 length: 16 amino acids. The chain's CDR3 is CASDVDLWGRSTEAFF. CDR3 nucleotide sequence: TGTGCCAGCGATGTCGATTTGTGGGGGAGGTCCACTGAAGCTTTCTTT.

The chain has TRBV10-1 and TRBJ2-2; D not certain. Germline lookup yields CDR1 WNHNN and CDR2 SYGVQD (reference sequence). CDR3 size: 16 residues. Trimming stripped 0 bases from V and 2 bases from J, with 10 bases between. As DNA, the CDR3 is TGCGCCAGCAGTGAGTCGAGAGGATTCAACACCGGGGAGCTGTTTTTT. Protein sequence: CASSESRGFNTGELFF.

The chain employs TRBV5-1 and TRBJ1-6; 7 bases line up with TRBD1. The CDR3 spans 16 residues. The trim removed 3 bases at V and 9 bases at J, leaving 12 bases unmatched. CDR1 and CDR2 from the germline V gene are SGHRS and YFSETQ. The CDR3 region is CASSWGPAGGSSPLHF. Written as DNA, the CDR3 is TGCGCCAGCAGCTGGGGGCCTGCAGGGGGGAGTTCACCCCTCCACTTT.

The V gene is TRBV7-9, the J gene TRBJ2-7; D remains ambiguous. The germline CDR1 and CDR2 sequences are SEHNR and FQNEAQ (reference sequence). This CDR3 has 14 residues. V shed 1 base and J shed 3 bases, with 10 bases lying between them. The CDR3 protein is CASSLGTANYEQYF. CDR3 nucleotides: TGTGCCAGCAGCTTAGGGACGGCGAACTACGAGCAGTACTTC. Using reference TRBV7-9 and TRBJ2-7 for the parts outside the CDR3, the full variable domain is DTGVSQNPRHKITKRGQNVTFRCDPISEHNRLYWYRQTLGQGPEFLTYFQNEAQLEKSRLLSDRFSAERPKGSFSTLEIQRTEQGDSAMYLCASSLGTANYEQYFGPGTRLTVT.

The gene calls are TRBV6-6 and TRBJ1-5; D is unresolved. Looked up from germline, CDR1 is MNHNY and CDR2 is SVGAGI (reference sequence). V shed 4 bases and J shed 4 bases, with 5 bases lying between them. This CDR3 region has 12 residues. The DNA for the CDR3 is TGTGCCAGCAGTTCCCTTAATCAGCCCCAGCATTTT. Translating it yields CASSSLNQPQHF.

The rearrangement uses TRBV9 and TRBJ2-7; 8 nucleotides align to TRBD1. The trim removed 0 bases at V and 2 bases at J, leaving 4 bases unmatched. Germline lookup yields CDR1 SGDLS and CDR2 YYNGEE. CDR3 length: 15 amino acids. The CDR3 region is CASSVGLQGAYEQYF. The CDR3 nucleotides read TGTGCCAGCAGCGTAGGGTTACAGGGGGCCTACGAGCAGTACTTC.

The genes are TRBV7-9 and TRBJ2-7; 12 bases are shared with TRBD1. This CDR3 region has 16 residues. In germline, CDR1 is SEHNR, CDR2 FQNEAQ (reference sequence). J gave up 4 bases and V 6 bases, and 10 bases lay outside the gene matches. Here the CDR3 DNA reads TGTGCCAGCAGGGATGGGGACAGGGGGCGGCCGTACGAGCAGTACTTC. It encodes CASRDGDRGRPYEQYF.

V and J are TRBV9 and TRBJ2-3; D unresolved. CDR3 length equals 11 residues. The V end was cut by 4 bases, the J end by 5 bases, with 5 bases between. CDR1 SGDLS and CDR2 YYNGEE come from the germline V gene. The CDR3 here is CASSLRDTQYF. DNA for the CDR3: TGTGCCAGCAGCCTCAGAGATACGCAGTATTTT.

The chain is built from TRBV27 and TRBJ2-3; 7 nucleotides match TRBD1. The V gene end was trimmed by 4 bases and the J gene end by 2 bases; junction bases not matched to a gene: 6. This CDR3 is 15 amino acids long. Per germline, CDR1 MNHEY and CDR2 SMNVEV (reference sequence). CDR3 nucleotides: TGTGCCAGCAGTTCGGACAGGATTGCCACAGATACGCAGTATTTT. Translating it yields CASSSDRIATDTQYF.

The gene calls are TRBV10-3 and TRBJ2-1, with 7 bases matching TRBD2. The V gene end was trimmed by 6 bases and the J gene end by 7 bases; junction bases not matched to a gene: 6. The CDR3 contains 13 residues. Germline V CDR1 and CDR2: ENHRY, SYGVKD. CDR3 coding DNA: TGTGCCATCAGCAACTGGGGGGGGAATGAGCAGTTCTTC. It is translated as CAISNWGGNEQFF.

The chain joins TRBV7-9 to TRBJ2-1; 10 bases agree with TRBD2. The CDR3 loop spans 16 amino acids. The J segment lost 5 bases and the V segment lost 1 base, leaving 5 bases of the junction unmatched. CDR1 SEHNR and CDR2 FQNEAQ come from the germline V gene (reference sequence). CDR3 DNA: TGTGCCAGCAGCTTAGGTCGGCTAGCGGGAGACAATGAGCAGTTCTTC. It encodes CASSLGRLAGDNEQFF. The full variable domain, in which reference TRBV7-9 and TRBJ2-1 provide the parts outside the CDR3, is DTGVSQNPRHKITKRGQNVTFRCDPISEHNRLYWYRQTLGQGPEFLTYFQNEAQLEKSRLLSDRFSAERPKGSFSTLEIQRTEQGDSAMYLCASSLGRLAGDNEQFFGPGTRLTVL.

The V and J genes are TRBV25-1 and TRBJ2-5; D remains ambiguous. With 1 base removed from V and 2 bases from J, the gap between germline ends came to 11 bases. The length of the CDR3 is 15 residues. The germline CDR1 and CDR2 sequences are MGHDK and SYGVNS. Written as DNA, the CDR3 is TGTGCCAGCAGTGAATTCGGACGGAAGCAAGAGACCCAGTACTTC. This translates into CASSEFGRKQETQYF.

This sequence joins TRBV5-6 and TRBJ2-7, with 10 bases fitting TRBD1. Looked up from germline, CDR1 is SGHDT and CDR2 is YYEEEE. The ends lost 5 bases at V and 6 bases at J; junction bases unmatched: 8. The CDR3 has 14 amino acids. The CDR3: CASSPGQGSREQYF. In DNA form, the CDR3 reads TGTGCCAGCAGTCCGGGACAGGGGAGTCGCGAGCAGTACTTC.

The chain links TRBV5-1 to TRBJ1-1, with D unclear. CDR3 length equals 14 residues. The V end lost 0 bases, the J end lost 5 bases, and 11 bases lay between the germline ends. Per germline, CDR1 SGHRS and CDR2 YFSETQ. The chain's CDR3 is CASSLGQAGTEAFF. The CDR3 nucleotides read TGCGCCAGCAGCTTGGGGCAGGCGGGGACTGAAGCTTTCTTT.